This T cell receptor (beta chain) was retrieved from a study of T-cell reconstitution after alpha-beta-depleted transplantation in children. Whole-study findings and limits: T-cell counts and diversity were attributed mostly to newly produced T cells one year after transplant.

Looked up from germline, CDR1 is SQVTM and CDR2 is ANQGSEA. The CDR3 sequence is 12 residues long. TCRbeta library construction was performed incorporating unique molecular identifiers. From the PCR reads, TCRdb called clonotypes with MiXCR, one entry per CDR3 protein. The table lists a few hundred thousand distinct CDR3 sequences, more than 20% of them singletons. With regard to this clonotype: Its matching antigen is unknown. Since a much larger clone is just one base distant, this may be a read error.

The source material was PBMCs, mostly from graft donor cells, sampled 360 days after TCRalphabeta/CD19-depleted stem cell transplant. This TCR derives from a female patient aged 2-15 years who had a stem cell transplant for congenital amegakaryocytic thrombocytopenia, so the T cells may come from the graft donor. The chain combines TRBV29-1 with TRBJ2-4; 8 bases align to TRBD1. CDR3 in DNA: TGCAGCGCCCGACAGGGGCAAGACATTCATTACTTC. Protein product: CSARQGQDIHYF.